This T cell receptor (beta chain) was documented in a study of cytomegalovirus exposure and HLA in healthy donors. Germline CDR1 reads SQVTM; CDR2 reads ANQGSEA. The CDR3 spans 12 residues. Trimming shortened V by 6 bases and J by 0 bases, and 9 bases separated the two germline ends. General study findings and limits: As a later analysis revealed, most CMV-associated TCR beta chains appeared HLA-restricted. A list of 150 or so TCR beta chains associated with cytomegalovirus was given. V- and J-gene trimming in TCR beta was tied to a missense DCLRE1C variant by an analysis performed later.

Note on this clone: Its antigen is currently unknown.

Researchers ran the PCR with 60 Vbeta and 13 Jbeta primers. The assay was immunoSEQ multiplex PCR, and TCRdb's table has in-frame clones only and misses some. This sample has more than 150,000 clones, with about 72% found just once. This TCR derives from a male donor in good health and CMV-seronegative. Sequenced sample: PBMCs. The rearrangement uses TRBV29-1 and TRBJ2-7; D call uncertain. As DNA, the CDR3 is TGCAGCGTCTTGGCAGGCTCCTACGAGCAGTACTTC. It codes for CSVLAGSYEQYF.